This T cell receptor (beta chain) was obtained from a study of blood T cell repertoires in COVID-19. With 5 bases clipped from V and 0 bases from J, the junction kept 4 bases outside the gene matches. The CDR3 has 15 residues. Germline CDR1 and CDR2: SGHVS and FQNEAQ. Per the study methods: Amplification of reference gene primers was used by the study to estimate nucleated cell counts. This table comes from immunoSEQ multiplex PCR, and its TCRdb copy is limited to in-frame clones, with some not included. That table furnishes V, J and clone size, whereas the DNA furnished D and trimming. The data show some 250,000 clones, about four fifths seen once.

V gene TRBV7-8 combines with J gene TRBJ2-1; 7 positions match TRBD1. This TCR was recovered from a man in his fifties or sixties with active or convalescent COVID-19. The sample was peripheral blood. In DNA, the CDR3 is TGTGCCAGCAGCCCACGGGACAGCTCCTACAATGAGCAGTTCTTC. It codes for CASSPRDSSYNEQFF.